This TCR beta chain was obtained from a study of beta chain features in type 1 diabetes. Study context: Similarity in age, gender and cell yields was seen between patients and healthy donors. Summed over all samples, the examined sorted cells came to under 110,000,000.

Germline V gene data show CDR1 as MGHDK and CDR2 as SYGVNS. The CDR3 covers 16 residues. V lost 2 bases to trimming and J lost 9 bases; unmatched junction nucleotides: 11. This clone has a handful of counts. Its antigen remains unknown. The study's findings and limits: Here, the possible influence of HLA type (on TCRB rearrangement) remained unresolved. TCRB CDR3s were moderately but significantly shorter in Type 1 diabetes patients in all four CD4+ subsets. PCR might favor shorter templates, but any such skew would affect patients and controls equally.

Sequencing targeted expressed TCRB transcripts, as all isolated RNA had been reverse transcribed. Sequencing used immunoSEQ multiplex PCR; TCRdb keeps in-frame clones, though not all of them. The data contain about 660,000 clones, around an eighth of them singletons. The sequencing input was naive CD4+ T cells from blood. The chain carries TRBV25-1 and TRBJ2-1; 9 bases line up with TRBD1. This TCR derives from a man aged 18 to 30 with type 1 diabetes. The CDR3 loop is CASSEAGGTGRGEQFF. Written as DNA, the CDR3 is TGTGCCAGCAGTGAAGCCGGCGGGACAGGGAGGGGTGAGCAGTTCTTC.